This T cell receptor beta chain came from a study of shared clonotypes between healthy human individuals. Across the whole study: Used for every donor were three CD4 naive, three CD4 memory, two CD8 naive and one CD8 memory plate. Broader study findings: Several donors had about 5.1% of their naive CD4 clonotypes in common. Sequencing depth was expected to affect clonotype sharing among donors.

Germline lookup yields CDR1 GTSNPN and CDR2 SVGIG (reference sequence). With 5 bases clipped from V and 4 bases from J, the junction kept 4 bases outside the gene matches. This CDR3 contains 13 residues. This clone appeared a few times. Its antigen is not known. Several immunoSEQ 96-well plates shared each subset's DNA, each plate a replicate. Sequencing used immunoSEQ multiplex PCR; TCRdb keeps in-frame clones, though not all of them. Of about a million clones listed, under 80% are singletons. This sequence originates from a man in his late teens or twenties in good health. The V and J genes are TRBV30 and TRBJ1-1; 10 nucleotides align to TRBD1. Sample: memory CD4+ T cells sorted from blood. Documented subset: CD45RA-negative fraction. For the CDR3, the DNA is TGTGCCTGGGTTGGGGACAGGGGCACTGAAGCTTTCTTT. This gives the protein CAWVGDRGTEAFF.